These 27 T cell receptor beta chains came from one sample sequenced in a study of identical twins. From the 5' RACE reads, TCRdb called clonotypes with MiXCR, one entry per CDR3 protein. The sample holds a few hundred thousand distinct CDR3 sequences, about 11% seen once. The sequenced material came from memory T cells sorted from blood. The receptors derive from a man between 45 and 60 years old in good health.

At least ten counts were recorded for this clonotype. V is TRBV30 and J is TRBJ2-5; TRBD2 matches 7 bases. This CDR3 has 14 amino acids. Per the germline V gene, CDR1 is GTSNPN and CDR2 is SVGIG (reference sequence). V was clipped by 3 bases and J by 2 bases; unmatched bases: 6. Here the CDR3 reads CAWSDGRRQETQYF. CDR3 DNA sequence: TGTGCCTGGAGCGACGGGAGGAGGCAAGAGACCCAGTACTTC.

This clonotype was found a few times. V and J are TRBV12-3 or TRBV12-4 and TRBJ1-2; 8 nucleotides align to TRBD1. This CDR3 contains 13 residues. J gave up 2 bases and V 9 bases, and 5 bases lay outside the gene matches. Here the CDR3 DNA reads TGTGCCAGGAGACAGGGGCTAAACTATGGCTACACCTTC. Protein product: CARRQGLNYGYTF.

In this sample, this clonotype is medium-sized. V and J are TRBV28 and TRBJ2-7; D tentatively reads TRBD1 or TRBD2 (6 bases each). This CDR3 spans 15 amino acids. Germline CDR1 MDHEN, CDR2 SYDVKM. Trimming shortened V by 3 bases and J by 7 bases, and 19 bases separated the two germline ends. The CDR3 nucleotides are TGTGCCAGCAGTTTTAGGTTGGGGGGCCCGAGGGAGCAGTACTTC. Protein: CASSFRLGGPREQYF.

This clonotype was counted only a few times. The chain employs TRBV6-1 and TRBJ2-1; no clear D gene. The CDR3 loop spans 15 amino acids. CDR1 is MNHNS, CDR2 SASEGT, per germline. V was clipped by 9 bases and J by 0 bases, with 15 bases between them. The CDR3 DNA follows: TGTGCCAGTACCCTCGTCGGGCTCTCCTACAATGAGCAGTTCTTC. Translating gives CASTLVGLSYNEQFF.

The CDR3 reads CASSLSAGVTDTQYF. The CDR3 DNA sequence: TGTGCCAGCAGCTTATCGGCGGGGGTCACAGATACGCAGTATTTT. The chain combines TRBV7-2 with TRBJ2-3; 7 nucleotides agree with TRBD2. Trimming at V came to 2 bases and at J to 2 bases, leaving 4 bases not matched to a gene. Germline CDR1 SGHTA, CDR2 FQGNSA. The CDR3 contains 15 residues.

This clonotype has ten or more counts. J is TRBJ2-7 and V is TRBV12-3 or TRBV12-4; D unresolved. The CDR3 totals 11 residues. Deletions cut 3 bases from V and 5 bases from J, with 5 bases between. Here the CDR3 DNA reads TGTGCCAGCAGTTTTCAGCACGAGCAGTACTTC. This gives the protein CASSFQHEQYF.

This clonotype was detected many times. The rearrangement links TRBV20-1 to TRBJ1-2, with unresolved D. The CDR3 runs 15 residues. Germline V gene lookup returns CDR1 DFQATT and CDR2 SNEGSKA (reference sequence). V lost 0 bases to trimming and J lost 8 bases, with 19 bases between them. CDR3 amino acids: CSARDGRMGREGYTF. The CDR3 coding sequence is TGCAGTGCTAGAGATGGTAGAATGGGGAGGGAAGGCTACACCTTC.

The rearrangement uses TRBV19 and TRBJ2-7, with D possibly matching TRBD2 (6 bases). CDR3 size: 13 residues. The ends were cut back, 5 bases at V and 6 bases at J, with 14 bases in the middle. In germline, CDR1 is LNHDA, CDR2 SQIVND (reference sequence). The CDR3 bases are TGTGCCAGTAGTCTCCGGGCCGGGGGCGAGCAGTACTTC. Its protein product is CASSLRAGGEQYF.

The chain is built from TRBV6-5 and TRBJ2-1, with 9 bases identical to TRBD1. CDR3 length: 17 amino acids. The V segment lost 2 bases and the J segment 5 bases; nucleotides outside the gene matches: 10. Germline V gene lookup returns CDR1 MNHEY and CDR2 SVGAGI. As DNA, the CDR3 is TGTGCCAGCAGTTACCCCGGGGACAGGGTGGCCCACAATGAGCAGTTCTTC. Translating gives CASSYPGDRVAHNEQFF.

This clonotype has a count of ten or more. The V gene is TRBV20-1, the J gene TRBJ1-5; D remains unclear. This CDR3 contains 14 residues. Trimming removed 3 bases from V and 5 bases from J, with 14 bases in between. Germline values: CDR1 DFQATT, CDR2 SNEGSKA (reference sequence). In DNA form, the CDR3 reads TGCAGTGCTAGTGATAATTCCTGGGATCAGCCCCAGCATTTT. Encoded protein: CSASDNSWDQPQHF.

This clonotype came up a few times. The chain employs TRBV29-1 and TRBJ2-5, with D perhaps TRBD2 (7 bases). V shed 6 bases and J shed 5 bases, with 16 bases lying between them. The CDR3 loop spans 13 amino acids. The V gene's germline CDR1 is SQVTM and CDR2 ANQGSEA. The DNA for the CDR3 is TGCAGCGTACGGGGCGGGGGCTGGGAGACCCAGTACTTC. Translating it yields CSVRGGGWETQYF.

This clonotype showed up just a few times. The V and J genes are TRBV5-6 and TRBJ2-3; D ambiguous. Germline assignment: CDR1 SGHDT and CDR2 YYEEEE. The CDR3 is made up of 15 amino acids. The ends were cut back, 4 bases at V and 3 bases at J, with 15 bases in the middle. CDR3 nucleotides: TGTGCCAGCAGCCCGGACCGGATACCGACAGATACGCAGTATTTT. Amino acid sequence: CASSPDRIPTDTQYF.

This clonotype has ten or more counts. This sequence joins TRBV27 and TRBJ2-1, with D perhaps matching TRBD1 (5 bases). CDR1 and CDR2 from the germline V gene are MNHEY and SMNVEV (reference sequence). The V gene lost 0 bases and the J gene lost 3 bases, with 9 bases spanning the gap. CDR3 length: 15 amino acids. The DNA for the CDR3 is TGTGCCAGCAGTTTATCAGTGGACATCTACAATGAGCAGTTCTTC. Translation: CASSLSVDIYNEQFF.

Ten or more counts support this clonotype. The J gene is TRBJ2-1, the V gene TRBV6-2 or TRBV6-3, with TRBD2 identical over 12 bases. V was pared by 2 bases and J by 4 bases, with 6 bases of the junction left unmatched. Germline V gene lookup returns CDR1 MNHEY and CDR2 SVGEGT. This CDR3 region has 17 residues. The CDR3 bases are TGTGCCAGCAGTTACGACCCTAGCGGGGGGGATTACAATGAGCAGTTCTTC. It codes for CASSYDPSGGDYNEQFF.

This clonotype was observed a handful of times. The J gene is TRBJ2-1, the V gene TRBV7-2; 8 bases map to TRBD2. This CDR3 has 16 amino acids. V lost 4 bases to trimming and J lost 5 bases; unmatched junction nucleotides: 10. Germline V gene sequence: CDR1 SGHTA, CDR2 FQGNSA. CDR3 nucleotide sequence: TGTGCCAGCAGCTGGAGGGTAGCGGGGAGCAACAATGAGCAGTTCTTC. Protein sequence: CASSWRVAGSNNEQFF.

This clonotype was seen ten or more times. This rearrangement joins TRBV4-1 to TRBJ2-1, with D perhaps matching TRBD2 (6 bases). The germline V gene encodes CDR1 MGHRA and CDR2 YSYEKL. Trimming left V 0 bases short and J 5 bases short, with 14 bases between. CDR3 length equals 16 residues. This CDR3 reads CASSQELTRSNNEQFF. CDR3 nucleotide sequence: TGCGCCAGCAGCCAAGAATTGACTAGAAGTAACAATGAGCAGTTCTTC.

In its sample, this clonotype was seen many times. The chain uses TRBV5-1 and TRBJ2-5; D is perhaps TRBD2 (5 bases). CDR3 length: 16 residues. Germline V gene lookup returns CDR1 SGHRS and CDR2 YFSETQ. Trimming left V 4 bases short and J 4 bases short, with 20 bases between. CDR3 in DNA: TGCGCCAGCAGCGCCCTGAGGGCCCAACTGGTAGAGACCCAGTACTTC. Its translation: CASSALRAQLVETQYF.

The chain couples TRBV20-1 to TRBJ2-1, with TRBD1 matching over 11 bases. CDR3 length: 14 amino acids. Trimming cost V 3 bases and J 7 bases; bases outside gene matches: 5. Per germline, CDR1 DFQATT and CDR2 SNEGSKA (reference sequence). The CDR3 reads CSASQGQGGNEQFF. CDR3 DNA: TGCAGTGCTAGCCAGGGACAGGGGGGTAATGAGCAGTTCTTC.

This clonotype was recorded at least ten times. The CDR3 protein is CASSRLAGVVQETQYF. The CDR3 nucleotides are TGTGCCAGCAGTCGACTAGCGGGGGTTGTCCAAGAGACCCAGTACTTC. V and J are TRBV28 and TRBJ2-5; 12 nucleotides align to TRBD2. Germline loops: CDR1 MDHEN, CDR2 SYDVKM. V trimming: 5 bases; J trimming: 1 base; junction bases outside the gene matches: 5. The CDR3 runs to 16 residues.

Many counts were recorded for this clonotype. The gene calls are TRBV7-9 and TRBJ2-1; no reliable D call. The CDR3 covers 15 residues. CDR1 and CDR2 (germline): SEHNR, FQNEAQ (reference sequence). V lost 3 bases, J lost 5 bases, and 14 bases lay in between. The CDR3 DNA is TGTGCCAGCAGCTTTAGTAGCTTGGCCGACAATGAGCAGTTCTTC. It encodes CASSFSSLADNEQFF.

The CDR3 region is CSARGGQGAEETQYF. DNA for the CDR3: TGCAGTGCTAGAGGGGGACAGGGGGCGGAGGAGACCCAGTACTTC. The V and J genes are TRBV20-1 and TRBJ2-5, with 12 bases identical to TRBD1. J gave up 5 bases and V 1 base, and 5 bases lay outside the gene matches. CDR1 and CDR2 (germline): DFQATT, SNEGSKA (reference sequence). This CDR3 is built from 15 residues.

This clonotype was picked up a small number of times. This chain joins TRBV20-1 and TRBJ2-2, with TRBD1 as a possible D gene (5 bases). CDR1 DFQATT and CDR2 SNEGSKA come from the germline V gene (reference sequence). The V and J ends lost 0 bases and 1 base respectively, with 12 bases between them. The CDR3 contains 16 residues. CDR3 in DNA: TGCAGTGCTAGAGATCCCTCCACAGGGAACACCGGGGAGCTGTTTTTT. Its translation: CSARDPSTGNTGELFF.

The CDR3 sequence is CASSTLAYSTDTQYF. CDR3 in DNA: TGTGCCAGCAGTACCCTAGCGTATAGCACAGATACGCAGTATTTT. This chain connects TRBV25-1 to TRBJ2-3; a weak D match, TRBD2 (6 bases). Germline CDR1 and CDR2: MGHDK and SYGVNS. Trimming removed 5 bases at V and 0 bases at J, with 12 bases between. This CDR3 is built from 15 residues.

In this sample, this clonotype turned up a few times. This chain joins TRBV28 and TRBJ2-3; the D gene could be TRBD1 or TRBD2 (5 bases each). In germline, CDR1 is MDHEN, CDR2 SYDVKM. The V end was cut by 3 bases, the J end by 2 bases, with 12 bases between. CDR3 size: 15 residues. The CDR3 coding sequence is TGTGCCAGCAGTTTCGGTGGGACGGACACAGATACGCAGTATTTT. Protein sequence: CASSFGGTDTDTQYF. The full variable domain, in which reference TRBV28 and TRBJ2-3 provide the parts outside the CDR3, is DVKVTQSSRYLVKRTGEKVFLECVQDMDHENMFWYRQDPGLGLRLIYFSYDVKMKEKGDIPEGYSVSREKKERFSLILESASTNQTSMYLCASSFGGTDTDTQYFGPGTRLTVL.

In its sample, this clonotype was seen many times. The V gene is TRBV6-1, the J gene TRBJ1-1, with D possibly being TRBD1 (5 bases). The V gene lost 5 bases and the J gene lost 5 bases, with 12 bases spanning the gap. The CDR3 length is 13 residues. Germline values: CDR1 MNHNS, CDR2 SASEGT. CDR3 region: CASSTLWGTEAFF. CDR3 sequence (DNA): TGTGCCAGCAGTACCTTATGGGGGACTGAAGCTTTCTTT.

Here the CDR3 reads CASSQYGFPKGDEQYF. The CDR3 DNA is TGTGCCAGCAGCCAGTACGGATTCCCTAAAGGTGACGAGCAGTACTTC. The chain is built from TRBV7-8 and TRBJ2-7; D uncertain. The CDR3 is made up of 16 amino acids. CDR1 SGHVS and CDR2 FQNEAQ come from the germline V gene. Trimming stripped 5 bases from V and 5 bases from J, with 22 bases between.

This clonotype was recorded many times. CDR3 nucleotides: TGTGCCAGCAGCCGCATGTTAGCTCAAGAGACCCAGTACTTC. Translating it yields CASSRMLAQETQYF. The chain employs TRBV3-1 and TRBJ2-5; D is unclear. The germline CDR1 and CDR2 sequences are LGHDT and YNNKEL (reference sequence). V was trimmed by 4 bases and J by 2 bases, leaving 11 bases between them. The CDR3 is 14 residues long.